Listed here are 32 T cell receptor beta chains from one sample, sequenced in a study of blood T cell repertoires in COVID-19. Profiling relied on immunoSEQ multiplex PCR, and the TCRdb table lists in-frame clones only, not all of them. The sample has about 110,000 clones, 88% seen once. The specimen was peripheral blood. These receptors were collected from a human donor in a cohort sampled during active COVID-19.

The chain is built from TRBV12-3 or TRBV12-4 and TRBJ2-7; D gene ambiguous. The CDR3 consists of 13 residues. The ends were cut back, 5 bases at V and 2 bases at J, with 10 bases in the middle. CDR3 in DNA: TGTGCCAGCAGTAGCCCCGAGGCCTACGAGCAGTACTTC. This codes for CASSSPEAYEQYF.

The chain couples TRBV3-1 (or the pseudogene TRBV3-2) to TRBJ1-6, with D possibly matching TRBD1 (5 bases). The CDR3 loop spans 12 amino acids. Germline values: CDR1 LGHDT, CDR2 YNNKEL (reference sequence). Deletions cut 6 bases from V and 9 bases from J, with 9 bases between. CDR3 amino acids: CASRLRVSPLHF. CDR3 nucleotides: TGTGCCAGCAGGCTCAGGGTTTCACCCCTCCACTTT.

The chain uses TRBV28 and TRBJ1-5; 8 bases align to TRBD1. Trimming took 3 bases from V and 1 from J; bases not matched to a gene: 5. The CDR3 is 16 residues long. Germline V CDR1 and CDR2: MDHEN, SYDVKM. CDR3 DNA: TGTGCCAGCAGTTTCCGGCAGGGGGCGAGCAATCAGCCCCAGCATTTT. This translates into CASSFRQGASNQPQHF.

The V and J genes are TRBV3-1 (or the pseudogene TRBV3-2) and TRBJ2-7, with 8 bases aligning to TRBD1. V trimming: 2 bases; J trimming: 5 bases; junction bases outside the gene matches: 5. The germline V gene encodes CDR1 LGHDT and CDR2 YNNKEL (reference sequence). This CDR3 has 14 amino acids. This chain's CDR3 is CASSQWTGQHEQYF. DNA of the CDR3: TGTGCCAGCAGCCAATGGACAGGGCAACACGAGCAGTACTTC.

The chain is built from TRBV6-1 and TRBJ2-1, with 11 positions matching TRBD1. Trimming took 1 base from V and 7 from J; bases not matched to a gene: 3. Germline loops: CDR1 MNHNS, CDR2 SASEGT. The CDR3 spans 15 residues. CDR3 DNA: TGTGCCAGCAGTGAAGGAGGGACAGGGGGAAATGAGCAGTTCTTC. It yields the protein CASSEGGTGGNEQFF.

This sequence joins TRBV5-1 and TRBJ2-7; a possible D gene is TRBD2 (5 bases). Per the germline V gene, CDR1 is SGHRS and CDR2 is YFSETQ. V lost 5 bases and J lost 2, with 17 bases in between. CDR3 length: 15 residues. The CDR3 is CASSLAGGFAYEQYF. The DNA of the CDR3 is TGCGCCAGCAGTCTGGCGGGTGGGTTCGCCTACGAGCAGTACTTC.

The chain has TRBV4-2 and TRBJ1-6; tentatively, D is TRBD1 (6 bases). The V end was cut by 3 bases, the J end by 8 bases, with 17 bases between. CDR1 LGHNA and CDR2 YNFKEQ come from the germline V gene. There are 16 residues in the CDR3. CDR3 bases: TGTGCCAGCAGCCATGCCTCAGGGGCCGCCGATTCACCCCTCCACTTT. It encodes CASSHASGAADSPLHF.

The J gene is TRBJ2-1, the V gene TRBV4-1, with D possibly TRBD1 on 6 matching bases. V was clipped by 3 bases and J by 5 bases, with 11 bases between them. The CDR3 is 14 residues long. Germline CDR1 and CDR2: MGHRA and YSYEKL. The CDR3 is CASSHQTGDNEQFF. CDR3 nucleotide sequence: TGCGCCAGCAGCCACCAGACAGGCGACAATGAGCAGTTCTTC.

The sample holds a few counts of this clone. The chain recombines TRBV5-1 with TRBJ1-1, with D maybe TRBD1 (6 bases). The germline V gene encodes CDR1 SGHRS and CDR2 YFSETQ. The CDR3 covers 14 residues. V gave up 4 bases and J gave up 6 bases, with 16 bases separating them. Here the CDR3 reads CASSLQGGSAEAFF. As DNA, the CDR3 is TGCGCCAGCAGCCTACAGGGCGGTAGCGCTGAAGCTTTCTTT.

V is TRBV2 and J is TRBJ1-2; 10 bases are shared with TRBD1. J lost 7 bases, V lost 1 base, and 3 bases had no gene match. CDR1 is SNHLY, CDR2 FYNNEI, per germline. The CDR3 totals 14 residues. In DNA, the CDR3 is TGTGCCAGCAGTGAAGGGACAGGGGGATTTGGCTACACCTTC. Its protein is CASSEGTGGFGYTF.

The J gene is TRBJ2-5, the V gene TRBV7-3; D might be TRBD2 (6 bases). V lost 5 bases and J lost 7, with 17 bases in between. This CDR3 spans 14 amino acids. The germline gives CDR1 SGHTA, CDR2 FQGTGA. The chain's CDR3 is CASSLGLGEGTQYF. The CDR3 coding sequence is TGTGCCAGCAGCCTGGGACTCGGGGAAGGGACCCAGTACTTC.

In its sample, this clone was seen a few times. The CDR3 sequence is CASSLSQENTGELFF. CDR3 in DNA: TGCGCCAGCAGCTTGTCACAGGAGAACACCGGGGAGCTGTTTTTT. V usage is TRBV5-1 and J usage is TRBJ2-2; weak D call: TRBD1 (5 bases). From germline, CDR1 is SGHRS and CDR2 YFSETQ. The CDR3 totals 15 residues. Trimming left V 1 base short and J 1 base short, with 8 bases between.

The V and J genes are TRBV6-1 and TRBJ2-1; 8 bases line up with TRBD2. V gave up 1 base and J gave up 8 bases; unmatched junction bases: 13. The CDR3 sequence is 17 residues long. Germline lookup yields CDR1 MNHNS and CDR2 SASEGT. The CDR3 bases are TGTGCCAGCAGTGAAGTGGACGGAGCGGGAGAAGTCGATGAGCAGTTCTTC. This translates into CASSEVDGAGEVDEQFF.

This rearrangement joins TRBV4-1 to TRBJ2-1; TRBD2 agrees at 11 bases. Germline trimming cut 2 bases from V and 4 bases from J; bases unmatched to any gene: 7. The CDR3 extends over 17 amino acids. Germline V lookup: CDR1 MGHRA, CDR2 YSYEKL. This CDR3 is CASSQRGLAENYNEQFF. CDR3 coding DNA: TGCGCCAGCAGCCAAAGGGGACTAGCGGAAAATTACAATGAGCAGTTCTTC.

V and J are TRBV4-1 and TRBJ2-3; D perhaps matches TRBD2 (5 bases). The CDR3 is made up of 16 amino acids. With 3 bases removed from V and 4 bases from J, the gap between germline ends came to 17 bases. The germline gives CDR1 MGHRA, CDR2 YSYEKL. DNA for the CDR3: TGCGCCAGCAGCCATGATGACTATGAGTGGGCAGATACGCAGTATTTT. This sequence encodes CASSHDDYEWADTQYF.

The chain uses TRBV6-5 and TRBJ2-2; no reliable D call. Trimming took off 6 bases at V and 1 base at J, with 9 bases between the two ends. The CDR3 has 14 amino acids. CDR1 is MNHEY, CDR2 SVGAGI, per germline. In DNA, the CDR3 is TGTGCCAGCAGCCCATACAGGAACACCGGGGAGCTGTTTTTT. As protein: CASSPYRNTGELFF.

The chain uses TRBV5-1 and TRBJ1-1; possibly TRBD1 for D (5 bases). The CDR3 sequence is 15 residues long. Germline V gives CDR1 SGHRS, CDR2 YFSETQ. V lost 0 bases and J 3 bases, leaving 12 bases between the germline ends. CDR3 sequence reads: CASSLGGGVDTEAFF. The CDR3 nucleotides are TGCGCCAGCAGCTTGGGGGGCGGCGTCGACACTGAAGCTTTCTTT.

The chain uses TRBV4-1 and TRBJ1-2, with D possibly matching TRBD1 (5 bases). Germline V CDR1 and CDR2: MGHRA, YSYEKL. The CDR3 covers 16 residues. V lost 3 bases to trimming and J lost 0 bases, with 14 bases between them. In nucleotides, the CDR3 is TGCGCCAGCAGCCAGCCTCTTACGGGGGCTAACTATGGCTACACCTTC. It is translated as CASSQPLTGANYGYTF.

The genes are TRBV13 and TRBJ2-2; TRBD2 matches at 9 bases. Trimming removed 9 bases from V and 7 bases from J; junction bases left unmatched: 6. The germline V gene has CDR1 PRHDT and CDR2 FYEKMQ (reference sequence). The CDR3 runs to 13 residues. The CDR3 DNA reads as TGTGCCAGTAGCGGGAGCTTTTTCGGGGAGCTGTTTTTT. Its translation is CASSGSFFGELFF.

This CDR3 is CASSEWEDTQYF. In nucleotides, the CDR3 is TGTGCCAGCAGTGAATGGGAGGATACGCAGTATTTT. The chain uses TRBV6-1 and TRBJ2-3; tentatively, D is TRBD2 (5 bases). Germline V gene data show CDR1 as MNHNS and CDR2 as SASEGT. The CDR3 is made up of 12 amino acids. Trimming removed 2 bases from V and 6 bases from J, with 6 bases in between.

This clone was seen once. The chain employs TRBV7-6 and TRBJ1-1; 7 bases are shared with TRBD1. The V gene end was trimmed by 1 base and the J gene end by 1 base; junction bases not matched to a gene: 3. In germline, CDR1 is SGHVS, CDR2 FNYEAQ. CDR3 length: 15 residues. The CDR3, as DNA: TGTGCCAGCAGCTTAGGCGGGACAGAGAACACTGAAGCTTTCTTT. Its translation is CASSLGGTENTEAFF.

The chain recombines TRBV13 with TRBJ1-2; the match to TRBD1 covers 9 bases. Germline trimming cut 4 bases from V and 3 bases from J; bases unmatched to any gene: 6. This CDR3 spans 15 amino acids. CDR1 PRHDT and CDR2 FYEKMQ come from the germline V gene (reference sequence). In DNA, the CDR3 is TGTGCCAGCAGCTCAGACAGGGGGATCGACTATGGCTACACCTTC. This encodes CASSSDRGIDYGYTF.

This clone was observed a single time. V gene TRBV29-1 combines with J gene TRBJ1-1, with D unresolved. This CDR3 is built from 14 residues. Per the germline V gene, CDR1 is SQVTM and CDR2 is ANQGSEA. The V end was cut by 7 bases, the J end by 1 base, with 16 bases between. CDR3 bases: TGCAGCGGATTACGTTCGACGGGGAACACTGAAGCTTTCTTT. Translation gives CSGLRSTGNTEAFF.

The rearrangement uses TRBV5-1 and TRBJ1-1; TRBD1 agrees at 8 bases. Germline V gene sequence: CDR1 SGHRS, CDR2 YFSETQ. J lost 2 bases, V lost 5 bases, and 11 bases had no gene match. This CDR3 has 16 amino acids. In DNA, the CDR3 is TGCGCCAGCAGACCAGGACAGGGAGTAGAAAACACTGAAGCTTTCTTT. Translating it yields CASRPGQGVENTEAFF.

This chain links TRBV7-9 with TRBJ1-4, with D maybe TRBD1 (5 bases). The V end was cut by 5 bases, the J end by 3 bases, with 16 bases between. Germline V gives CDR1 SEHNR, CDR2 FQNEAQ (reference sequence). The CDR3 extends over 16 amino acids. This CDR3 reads CASSPSQGHSNEKLFF. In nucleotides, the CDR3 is TGTGCCAGCAGCCCCTCTCAGGGCCATTCTAATGAAAAACTGTTTTTT.

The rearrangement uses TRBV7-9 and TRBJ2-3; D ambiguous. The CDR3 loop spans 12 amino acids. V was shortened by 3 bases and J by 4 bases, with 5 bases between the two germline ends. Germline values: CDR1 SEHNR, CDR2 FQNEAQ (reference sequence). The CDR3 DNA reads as TGTGCCAGCAGCTTCCCCGCAGATACGCAGTATTTT. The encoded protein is CASSFPADTQYF.

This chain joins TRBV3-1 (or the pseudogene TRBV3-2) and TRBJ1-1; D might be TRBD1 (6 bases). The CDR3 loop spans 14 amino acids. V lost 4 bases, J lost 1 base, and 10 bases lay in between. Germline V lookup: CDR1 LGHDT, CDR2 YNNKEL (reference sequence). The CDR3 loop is CASSPRGENTEAFF. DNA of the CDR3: TGTGCCAGCAGCCCCAGGGGCGAGAACACTGAAGCTTTCTTT.

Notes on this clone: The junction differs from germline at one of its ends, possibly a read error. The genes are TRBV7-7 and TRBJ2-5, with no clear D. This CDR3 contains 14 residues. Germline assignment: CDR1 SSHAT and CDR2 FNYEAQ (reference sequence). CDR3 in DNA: TGTGCTAGCAGCTTAGGCGGTTCTCAAGAGACCCAGTACTTC. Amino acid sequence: CASSLGGSQETQYF.

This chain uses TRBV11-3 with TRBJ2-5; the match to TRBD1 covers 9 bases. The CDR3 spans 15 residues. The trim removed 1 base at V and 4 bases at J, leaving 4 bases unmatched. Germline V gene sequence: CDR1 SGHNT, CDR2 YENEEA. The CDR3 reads CASSLGQGEGETQYF. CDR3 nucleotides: TGTGCCAGCAGCTTAGGACAGGGGGAAGGAGAGACCCAGTACTTC.

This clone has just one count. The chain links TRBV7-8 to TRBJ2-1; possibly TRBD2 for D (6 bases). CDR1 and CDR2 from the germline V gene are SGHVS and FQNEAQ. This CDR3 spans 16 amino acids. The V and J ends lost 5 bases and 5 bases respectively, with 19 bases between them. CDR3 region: CASSEIRQGGHNEQFF. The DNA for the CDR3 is TGTGCCAGCAGCGAAATAAGGCAGGGAGGTCACAATGAGCAGTTCTTC.

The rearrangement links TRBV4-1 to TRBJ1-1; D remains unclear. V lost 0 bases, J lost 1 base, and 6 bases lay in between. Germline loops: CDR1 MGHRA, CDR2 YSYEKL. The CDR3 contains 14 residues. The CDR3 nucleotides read TGCGCCAGCAGCCAAGATGCCGGGAACACTGAAGCTTTCTTT. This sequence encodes CASSQDAGNTEAFF.

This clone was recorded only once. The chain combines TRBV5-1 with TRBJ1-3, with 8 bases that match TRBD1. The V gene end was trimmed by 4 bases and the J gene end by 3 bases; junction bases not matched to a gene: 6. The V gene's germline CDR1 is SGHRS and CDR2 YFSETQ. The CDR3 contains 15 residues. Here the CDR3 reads CASSIGQGSGNTIYF. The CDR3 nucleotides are TGCGCCAGCAGCATCGGACAGGGAAGTGGAAACACCATATATTTT.